The T cell receptor (beta chain) described here comes from a study of CD8+ T cells in alopecia areata. For this clone: What it recognizes is unknown.

Extracted from the samples, RNA was reverse transcribed into cDNA to serve as the sequencing template. Assay used: immunoSEQ multiplex PCR; TCRdb lists only in-frame clones, some missing. This sample has 110,000 to 150,000 clones, with approximately 65% found just once. The CDR3 totals 16 residues. V was clipped by 2 bases and J by 1 base, with 14 bases between them. Germline CDR1 SNHLY, CDR2 FYNNEI. Study results and caveats: Sequence data from scalp samples additionally include resident alphabeta T cells of normal skin. Mouse data revealed clearer TCR sharing than patient data did, a gap possibly tied to HLA. Affected scalp, especially in alopecia totalis/universalis, had a higher clonality than normal scalp did.

Both CD4+ and CD8+ T cells were separated by sorting PBMCs. Source material: CD8+ T cells sorted from blood. The rearrangement joins TRBV2 to TRBJ1-2, with a tentative D call TRBD1 (5 bases). The sequence was collected from a human donor in good health. CDR3 sequence reads: CASSEIQTDINYGYTF. CDR3 in DNA: TGTGCCAGCAGTGAAATTCAGACAGACATTAACTATGGCTACACCTTC.